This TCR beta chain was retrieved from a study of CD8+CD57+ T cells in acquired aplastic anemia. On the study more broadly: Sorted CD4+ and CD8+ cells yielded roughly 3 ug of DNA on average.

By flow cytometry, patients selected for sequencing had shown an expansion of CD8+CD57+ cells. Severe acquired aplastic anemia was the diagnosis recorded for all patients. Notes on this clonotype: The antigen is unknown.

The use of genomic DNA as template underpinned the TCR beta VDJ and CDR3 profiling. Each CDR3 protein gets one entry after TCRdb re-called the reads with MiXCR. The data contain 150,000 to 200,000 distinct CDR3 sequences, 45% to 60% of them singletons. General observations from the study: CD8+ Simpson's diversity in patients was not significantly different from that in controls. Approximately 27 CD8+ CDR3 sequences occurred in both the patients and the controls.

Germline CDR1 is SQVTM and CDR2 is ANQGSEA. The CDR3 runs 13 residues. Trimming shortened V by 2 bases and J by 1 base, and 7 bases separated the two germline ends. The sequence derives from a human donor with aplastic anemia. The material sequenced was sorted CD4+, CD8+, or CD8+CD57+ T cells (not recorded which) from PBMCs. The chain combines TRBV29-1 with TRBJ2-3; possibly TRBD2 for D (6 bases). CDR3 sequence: CSVEPGGTDTQYF. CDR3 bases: TGCAGCGTTGAACCGGGGGGCACAGATACGCAGTATTTT.